These T cell receptor beta chains were read from a single sample in a study of blood T cell repertoires in COVID-19. The protocol was immunoSEQ multiplex PCR, while the TCRdb copy is restricted to in-frame clones and leaves out a portion. The profile covers approximately 240,000 clones, with about 80% appearing a single time and around 3% taken by the ten largest. The source material was peripheral blood. These receptors originate from a woman in her thirties who had recovered from COVID-19. The CDR3 runs from the conserved cysteine through the conserved F or W. The order of the fields is J gene, V gene, D gene, CDR3 protein, CDR3 DNA. D genes are given only for firm matches.

j_call: TRBJ2-1; v_call: TRBV6-5; d_call: -; cdr3_aa: CASGSYDEQFF; cdr3_nt: TGTGCCAGCGGGAGTTACGATGAGCAGTTCTTC
j_call: TRBJ2-7; v_call: TRBV6-6; d_call: -; cdr3_aa: CATRDKSYEQYF; cdr3_nt: TGTGCCACTAGGGACAAGTCCTACGAGCAGTACTTC
j_call: TRBJ2-1; v_call: TRBV6-5; d_call: TRBD1; cdr3_aa: CASTVQGAHNEQFF; cdr3_nt: TGTGCCAGCACCGTACAGGGGGCCCACAATGAGCAGTTCTTC
j_call: TRBJ2-7; v_call: TRBV13; d_call: TRBD2; cdr3_aa: CASSLAGAYEQYF; cdr3_nt: TGTGCCAGCAGCTTGGCGGGAGCCTACGAGCAGTACTTC
j_call: TRBJ1-5; v_call: TRBV19; d_call: -; cdr3_aa: CASTSLGQGNQPQHF; cdr3_nt: TGTGCCAGTACCTCTTTGGGGCAGGGGAATCAGCCCCAGCATTTT
j_call: TRBJ2-5; v_call: TRBV9; d_call: TRBD2; cdr3_aa: CASSDPRTSAEETQYF; cdr3_nt: TGTGCCAGCAGCGACCCTCGAACTAGCGCCGAAGAGACCCAGTACTTC
j_call: TRBJ1-5; v_call: TRBV10-3; d_call: TRBD1; cdr3_aa: CAVRTGEGQPQHF; cdr3_nt: TGTGCCGTTCGGACAGGGGAGGGTCAGCCCCAGCATTTT
j_call: TRBJ2-2; v_call: TRBV11-1; d_call: TRBD1; cdr3_aa: CASSRDRGQGGELFF; cdr3_nt: TGTGCCAGCAGCCGTGACAGGGGGCAAGGCGGGGAGCTGTTTTTT
j_call: TRBJ1-5; v_call: TRBV19; d_call: -; cdr3_aa: CASRPQGYSNQPQHF; cdr3_nt: TGTGCCAGTAGGCCTCAGGGCTATAGCAATCAGCCCCAGCATTTT
j_call: TRBJ1-1; v_call: TRBV5-1; d_call: -; cdr3_aa: CASNSQGAPDTEAFF; cdr3_nt: TGCGCCAGCAATTCCCAGGGCGCCCCCGACACTGAAGCTTTCTTT
j_call: TRBJ2-7; v_call: TRBV7-9; d_call: TRBD2; cdr3_aa: CASSHTGLAGVSPYEQYF; cdr3_nt: TGTGCCAGCAGTCATACGGGACTAGCGGGAGTATCCCCCTACGAGCAGTACTTC